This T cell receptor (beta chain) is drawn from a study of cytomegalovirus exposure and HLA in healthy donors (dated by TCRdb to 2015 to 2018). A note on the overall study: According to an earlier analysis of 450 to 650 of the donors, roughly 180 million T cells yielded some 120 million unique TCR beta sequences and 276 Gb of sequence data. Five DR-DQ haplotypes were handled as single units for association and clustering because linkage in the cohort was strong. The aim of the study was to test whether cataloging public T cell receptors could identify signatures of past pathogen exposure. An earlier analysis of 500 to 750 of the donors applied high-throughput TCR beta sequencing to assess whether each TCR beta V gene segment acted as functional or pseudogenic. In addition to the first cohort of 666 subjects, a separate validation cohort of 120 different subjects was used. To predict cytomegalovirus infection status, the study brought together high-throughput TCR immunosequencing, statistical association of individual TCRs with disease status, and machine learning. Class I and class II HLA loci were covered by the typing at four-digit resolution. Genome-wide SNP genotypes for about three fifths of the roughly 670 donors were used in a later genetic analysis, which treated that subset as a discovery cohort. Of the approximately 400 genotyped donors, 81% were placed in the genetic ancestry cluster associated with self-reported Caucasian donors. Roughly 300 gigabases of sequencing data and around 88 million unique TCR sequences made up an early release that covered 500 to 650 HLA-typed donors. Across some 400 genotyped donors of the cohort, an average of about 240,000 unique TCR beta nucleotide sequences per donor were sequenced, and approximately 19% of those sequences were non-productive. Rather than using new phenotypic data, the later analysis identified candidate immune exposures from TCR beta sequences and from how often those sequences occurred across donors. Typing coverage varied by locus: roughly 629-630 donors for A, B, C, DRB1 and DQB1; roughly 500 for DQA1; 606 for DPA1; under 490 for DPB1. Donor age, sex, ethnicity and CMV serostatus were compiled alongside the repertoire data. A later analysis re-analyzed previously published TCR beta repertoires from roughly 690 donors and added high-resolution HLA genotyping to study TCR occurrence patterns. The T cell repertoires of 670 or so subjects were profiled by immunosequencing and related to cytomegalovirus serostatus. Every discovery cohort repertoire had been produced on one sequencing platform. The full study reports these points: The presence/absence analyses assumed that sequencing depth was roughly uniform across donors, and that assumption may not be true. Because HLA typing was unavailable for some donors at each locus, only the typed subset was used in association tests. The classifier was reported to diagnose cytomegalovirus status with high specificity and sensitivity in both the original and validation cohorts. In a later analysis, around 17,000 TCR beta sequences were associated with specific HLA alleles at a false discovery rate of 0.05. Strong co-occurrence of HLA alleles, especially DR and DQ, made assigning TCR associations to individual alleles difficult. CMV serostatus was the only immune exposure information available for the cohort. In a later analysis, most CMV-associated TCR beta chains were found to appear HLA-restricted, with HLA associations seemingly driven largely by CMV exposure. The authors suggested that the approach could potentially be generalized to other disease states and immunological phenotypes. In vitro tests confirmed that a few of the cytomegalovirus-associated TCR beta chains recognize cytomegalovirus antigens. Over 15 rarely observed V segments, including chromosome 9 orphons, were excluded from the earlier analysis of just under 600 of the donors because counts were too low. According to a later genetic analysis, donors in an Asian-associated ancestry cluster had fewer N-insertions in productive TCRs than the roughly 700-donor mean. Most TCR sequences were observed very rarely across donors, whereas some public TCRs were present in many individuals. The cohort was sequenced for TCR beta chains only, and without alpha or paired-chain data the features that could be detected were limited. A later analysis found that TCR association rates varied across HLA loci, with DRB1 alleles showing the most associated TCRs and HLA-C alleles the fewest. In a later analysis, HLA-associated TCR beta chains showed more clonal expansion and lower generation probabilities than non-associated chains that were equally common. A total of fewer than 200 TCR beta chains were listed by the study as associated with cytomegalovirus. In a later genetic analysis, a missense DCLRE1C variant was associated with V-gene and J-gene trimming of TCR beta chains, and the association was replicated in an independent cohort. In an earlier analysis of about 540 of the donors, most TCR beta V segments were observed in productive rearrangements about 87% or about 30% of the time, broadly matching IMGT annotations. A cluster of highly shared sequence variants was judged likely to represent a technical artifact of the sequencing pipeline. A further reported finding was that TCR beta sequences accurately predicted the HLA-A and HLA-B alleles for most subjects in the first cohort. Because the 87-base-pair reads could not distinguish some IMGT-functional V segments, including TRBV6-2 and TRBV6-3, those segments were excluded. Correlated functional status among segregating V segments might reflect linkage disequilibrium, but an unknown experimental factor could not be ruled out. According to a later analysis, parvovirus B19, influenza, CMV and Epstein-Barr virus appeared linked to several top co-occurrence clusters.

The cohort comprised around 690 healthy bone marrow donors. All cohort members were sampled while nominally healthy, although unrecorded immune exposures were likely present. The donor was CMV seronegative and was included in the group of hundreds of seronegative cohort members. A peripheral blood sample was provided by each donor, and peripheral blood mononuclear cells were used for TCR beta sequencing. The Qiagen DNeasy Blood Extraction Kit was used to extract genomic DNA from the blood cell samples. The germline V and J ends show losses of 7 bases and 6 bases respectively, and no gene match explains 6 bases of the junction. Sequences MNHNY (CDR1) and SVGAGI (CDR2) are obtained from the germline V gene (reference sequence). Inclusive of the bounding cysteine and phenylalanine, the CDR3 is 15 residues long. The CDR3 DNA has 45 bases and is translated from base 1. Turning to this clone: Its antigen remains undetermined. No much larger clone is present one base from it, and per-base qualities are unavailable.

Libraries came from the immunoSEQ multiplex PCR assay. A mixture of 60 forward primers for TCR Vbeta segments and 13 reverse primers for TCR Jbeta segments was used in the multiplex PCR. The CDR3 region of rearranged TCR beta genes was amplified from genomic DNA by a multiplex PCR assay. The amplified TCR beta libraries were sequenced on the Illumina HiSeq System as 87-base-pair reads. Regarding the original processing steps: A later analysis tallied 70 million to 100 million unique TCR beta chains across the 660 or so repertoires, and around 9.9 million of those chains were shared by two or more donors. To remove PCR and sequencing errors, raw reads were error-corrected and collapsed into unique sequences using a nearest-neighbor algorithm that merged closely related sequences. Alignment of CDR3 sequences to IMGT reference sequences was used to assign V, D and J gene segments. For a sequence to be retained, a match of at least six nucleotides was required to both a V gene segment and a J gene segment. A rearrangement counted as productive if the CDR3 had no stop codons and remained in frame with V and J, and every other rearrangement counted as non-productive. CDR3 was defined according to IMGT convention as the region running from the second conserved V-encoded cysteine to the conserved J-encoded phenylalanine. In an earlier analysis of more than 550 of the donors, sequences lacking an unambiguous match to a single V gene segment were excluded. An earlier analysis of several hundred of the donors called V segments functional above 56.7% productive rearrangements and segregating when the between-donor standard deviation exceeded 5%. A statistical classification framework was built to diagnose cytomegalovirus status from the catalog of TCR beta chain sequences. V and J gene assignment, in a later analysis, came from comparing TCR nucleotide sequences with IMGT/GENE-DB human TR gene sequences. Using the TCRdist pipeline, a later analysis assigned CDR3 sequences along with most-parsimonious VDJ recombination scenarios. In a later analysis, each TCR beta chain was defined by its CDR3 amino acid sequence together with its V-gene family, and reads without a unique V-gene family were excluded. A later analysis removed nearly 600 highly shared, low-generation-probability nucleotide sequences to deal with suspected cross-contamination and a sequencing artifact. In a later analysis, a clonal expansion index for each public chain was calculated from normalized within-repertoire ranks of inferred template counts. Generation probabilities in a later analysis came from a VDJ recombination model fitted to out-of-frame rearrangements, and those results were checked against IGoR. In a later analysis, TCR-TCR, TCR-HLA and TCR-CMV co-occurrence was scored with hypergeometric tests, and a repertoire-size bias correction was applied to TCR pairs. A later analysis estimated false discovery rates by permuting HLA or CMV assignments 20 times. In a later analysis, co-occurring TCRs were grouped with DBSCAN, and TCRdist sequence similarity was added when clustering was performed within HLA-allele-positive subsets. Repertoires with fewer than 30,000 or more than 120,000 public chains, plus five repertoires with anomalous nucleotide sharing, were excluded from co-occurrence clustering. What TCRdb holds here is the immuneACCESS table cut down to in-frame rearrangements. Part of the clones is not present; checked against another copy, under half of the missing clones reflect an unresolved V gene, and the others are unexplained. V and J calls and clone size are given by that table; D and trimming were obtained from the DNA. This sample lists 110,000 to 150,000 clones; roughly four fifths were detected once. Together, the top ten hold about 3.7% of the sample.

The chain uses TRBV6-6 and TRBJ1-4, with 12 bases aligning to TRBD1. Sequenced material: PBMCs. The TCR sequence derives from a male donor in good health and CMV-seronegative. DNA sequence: TGTGCCAGCATCTCTCGGGACAGGGGGCATGAAAAACTGTTTTTT. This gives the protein CASISRDRGHEKLFF.